These 13 T cell receptor beta chains came from one sample sequenced in a study of OX40 agonist ivuxolimab in advanced cancers. Repertoires were generated with immunoSEQ multiplex PCR, while TCRdb's copy carries only in-frame clones and drops some. This sample yields tens of thousands of clones, of which approximately 86% are seen a single time; over 5% belongs to the top ten. The sequenced sample was CD4+ or CD8+ T cells sorted from blood, obtained in a trial of the OX40 agonist ivuxolimab. The receptors were gathered from an adult with an advanced solid tumor such as melanoma, head and neck, liver or kidney cancer.

The rearrangement uses TRBV7-2 and TRBJ2-7; D is unclear. The CDR3 length is 11 residues. In germline, CDR1 is SGHTA, CDR2 FQGNSA. Trimming shortened V by 1 base and J by 9 bases, and 7 bases separated the two germline ends. This CDR3 is CASSLGVGQYF. As DNA, the CDR3 is TGTGCCAGCAGCTTAGGGGTAGGGCAGTACTTC. The whole variable domain, remainder taken from reference TRBV7-2 and TRBJ2-7, is GAGVSQSPSNKVTEKGKDVELRCDPISGHTALYWYRQSLGQGLEFLIYFQGNSAPDKSGLPSDRFSAERTGGSVSTLTIQRTQQEDSAVYLCASSLGVGQYFGPGTRLTVT.

The V call is TRBV7-6, the J call TRBJ1-1; D not resolved. Germline V gene sequence: CDR1 SGHVS, CDR2 FNYEAQ. This CDR3 is built from 13 residues. V gave up 0 bases and J gave up 5 bases, with 7 bases separating them. CDR3 protein: CASSLAVGTEAFF. Here the CDR3 DNA reads TGTGCCAGCAGCTTAGCGGTAGGGACTGAAGCTTTCTTT. Supplemented by reference TRBV7-6 and TRBJ1-1, the full variable domain reads GAGVSQSPRYKVTKRGQDVALRCDPISGHVSLYWYRQALGQGPEFLTYFNYEAQQDKSGLPNDRFSAERPEGSISTLTIQRTEQRDSAMYRCASSLAVGTEAFFGQGTRLTVV.

The rearrangement joins TRBV27 to TRBJ2-3; 9 positions agree with TRBD2. V trimming: 3 bases; J trimming: 6 bases; junction bases outside the gene matches: 4. This CDR3 has 14 amino acids. Per the germline V gene, CDR1 is MNHEY and CDR2 is SMNVEV (reference sequence). The CDR3 coding sequence is TGTGCCAGCAGTTTCAACGGACTAGCGGATACGCAGTATTTT. The encoded protein is CASSFNGLADTQYF.

This chain uses TRBV5-1 with TRBJ2-1; 10 positions match TRBD2. This CDR3 is 17 amino acids long. The trim removed 3 bases at V and 2 bases at J, leaving 8 bases unmatched. Per germline, CDR1 SGHRS and CDR2 YFSETQ. The CDR3 here is CASSSPAGGVPYNEQFF. CDR3 bases: TGCGCCAGCAGCTCACCAGCGGGGGGGGTTCCCTACAATGAGCAGTTCTTC.

V usage is TRBV11-2 and J usage is TRBJ2-1, with TRBD2 matching 8 bases. The CDR3 contains 16 residues. J lost 5 bases, V lost 1 base, and 7 bases had no gene match. CDR1 is SGHAT, CDR2 FQNNGV, per germline. CDR3 DNA sequence: TGTGCCAGCAGCTTAGTGCCCGGGGGGGTCAACAATGAGCAGTTCTTC. It yields the protein CASSLVPGGVNNEQFF. Full variable domain (rest looked up from reference TRBV11-2 and TRBJ2-1): EAGVAQSPRYKIIEKRQSVAFWCNPISGHATLYWYQQILGQGPKLLIQFQNNGVVDDSQLPKDRFSAERLKGVDSTLKIQPAKLEDSAVYLCASSLVPGGVNNEQFFGPGTRLTVL.

The V and J genes are TRBV2 and TRBJ2-1; TRBD2 agrees at 13 bases. V shed 3 bases, J shed 6 bases, and the junction held 2 bases outside the gene matches. The CDR3 is 15 residues long. CDR1 and CDR2 (germline): SNHLY, FYNNEI. Here the CDR3 DNA reads TGTGCCAGCAGTGACGGGACTAGCGGGGCCAATGAGCAGTTCTTC. Translating gives CASSDGTSGANEQFF.

The chain links TRBV6-1 to TRBJ2-2; 7 positions match TRBD1. The CDR3 is 15 residues long. V lost 6 bases, J lost 2 bases, and 6 bases stayed unmatched. Germline V lookup: CDR1 MNHNS, CDR2 SASEGT. The CDR3 region is CASSRDSPNTGELFF. CDR3 bases: TGTGCCAGCAGCAGGGACAGCCCAAACACCGGGGAGCTGTTTTTT.

This clone was seen more than once but under ten times. This chain uses TRBV30 with TRBJ1-2; maybe TRBD1 (5 bases). Germline assignment: CDR1 GTSNPN and CDR2 SVGIG (reference sequence). V shed 2 bases and J shed 2 bases, with 12 bases lying between them. This CDR3 comprises 14 residues. Here the CDR3 reads CAWSLGALNYGYTF. CDR3 bases: TGTGCCTGGAGTCTTGGGGCGTTAAACTATGGCTACACCTTC.

V is TRBV7-2 and J is TRBJ1-2; possible D gene TRBD1, 5 bases. V was clipped by 5 bases and J by 0 bases, with 10 bases between them. Germline V gene data show CDR1 as SGHTA and CDR2 as FQGNSA. The CDR3 runs 14 residues. The CDR3 DNA sequence: TGTGCCAGCAGCGCGCAGGGTGCTAACTATGGCTACACCTTC. Translated, it gives CASSAQGANYGYTF. The full variable domain, its missing parts supplied by reference TRBV7-2 and TRBJ1-2, is GAGVSQSPSNKVTEKGKDVELRCDPISGHTALYWYRQSLGQGLEFLIYFQGNSAPDKSGLPSDRFSAERTGGSVSTLTIQRTQQEDSAVYLCASSAQGANYGYTFGSGTRLTVV.

The V call is TRBV7-9, the J call TRBJ2-1; TRBD2 agrees at 7 bases. Per the germline V gene, CDR1 is SEHNR and CDR2 is FQNEAQ (reference sequence). V trimming: 5 bases; J trimming: 0 bases; junction bases outside the gene matches: 4. This CDR3 is built from 15 residues. Here the CDR3 reads CASSPAGSSYNEQFF. The CDR3, as DNA: TGTGCCAGCAGCCCAGCGGGGAGCTCCTACAATGAGCAGTTCTTC.

The rearrangement uses TRBV11-2 and TRBJ2-7; 10 positions agree with TRBD2. V lost 6 bases and J lost 0; bases outside the gene matches: 11. CDR3 length: 17 residues. Germline V CDR1 and CDR2: SGHAT, FQNNGV. This chain's CDR3 is CASSFSYSSGGSYEQYF. In nucleotides, the CDR3 is TGTGCCAGCAGTTTTTCCTACTCTAGCGGGGGCTCCTACGAGCAGTACTTC.

The chain links TRBV29-1 to TRBJ2-5; TRBD1 matches 7 bases. Germline values: CDR1 SQVTM, CDR2 ANQGSEA. Trimming cost V 6 bases and J 0 bases; bases outside gene matches: 4. The CDR3 covers 13 residues. The CDR3 DNA is TGCAGCGTCGACAGGGTCTACCAAGAGACCCAGTACTTC. Protein: CSVDRVYQETQYF.

V usage is TRBV6-6 and J usage is TRBJ1-6; TRBD1 might be the D (5 bases). The germline CDR1 and CDR2 sequences are MNHNY and SVGAGI (reference sequence). Trimming left V 5 bases short and J 0 bases short, with 11 bases between. There are 16 residues in the CDR3. The CDR3 region has the DNA TGTGCCAGCAGTCTGGGGCTGGGCTCCTATAATTCACCCCTCCACTTT. Protein: CASSLGLGSYNSPLHF.